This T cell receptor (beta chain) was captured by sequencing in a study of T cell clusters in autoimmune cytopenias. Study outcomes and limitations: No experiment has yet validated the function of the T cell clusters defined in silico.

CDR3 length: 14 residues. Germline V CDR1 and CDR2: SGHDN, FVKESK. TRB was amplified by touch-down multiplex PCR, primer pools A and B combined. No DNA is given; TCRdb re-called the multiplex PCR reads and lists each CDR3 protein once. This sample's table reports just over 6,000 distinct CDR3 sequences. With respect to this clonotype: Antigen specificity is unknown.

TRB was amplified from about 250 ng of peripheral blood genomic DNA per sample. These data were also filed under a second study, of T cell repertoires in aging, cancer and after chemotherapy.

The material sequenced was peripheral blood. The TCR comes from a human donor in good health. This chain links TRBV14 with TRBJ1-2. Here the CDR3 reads CASSLLNAGYGYTF.